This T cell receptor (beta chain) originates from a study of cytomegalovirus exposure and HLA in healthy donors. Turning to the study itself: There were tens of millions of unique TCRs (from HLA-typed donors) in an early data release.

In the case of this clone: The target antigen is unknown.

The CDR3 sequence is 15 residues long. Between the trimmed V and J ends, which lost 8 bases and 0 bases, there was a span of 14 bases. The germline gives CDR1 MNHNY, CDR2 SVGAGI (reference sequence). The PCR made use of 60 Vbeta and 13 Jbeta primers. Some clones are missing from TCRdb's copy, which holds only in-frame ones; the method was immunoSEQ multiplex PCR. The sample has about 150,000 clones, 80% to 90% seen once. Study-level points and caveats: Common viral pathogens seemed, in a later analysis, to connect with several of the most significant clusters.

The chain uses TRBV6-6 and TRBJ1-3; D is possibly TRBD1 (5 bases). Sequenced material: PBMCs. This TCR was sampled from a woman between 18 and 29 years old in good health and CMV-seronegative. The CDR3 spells CASVKGLISGNTIYF. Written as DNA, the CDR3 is TGTGCCAGCGTCAAGGGGCTAATCTCTGGAAACACCATATATTTT.